This TCR beta chain was sequenced during a study of T cell responses to AZD1222 COVID-19 vaccine listed by TCRdb under 2021. About the full investigation: A total of just over 230 trial participants underwent TCR sequencing, of whom roughly 210 received two doses of AZD1222 and around 26 received two doses of the MenACWY control vaccine. Trial participants were enrolled by age into subgroups of 18-55, 56-69 and 70-plus years, and about 150, 27 and 61 TCR-sequenced participants, respectively, were included in these subgroups.

CDR1 and CDR2 are read off the germline V gene as SNHLY and FYNNEI. The CDR3 runs 17 amino acids, cysteine and phenylalanine included. The read is trimmed to its CDR3 DNA, 51 bases read in frame from base 1. Trimming leaves V shorter by 7 bases and J shorter by 2 bases, with the junction holding 10 bases beyond the gene matches. What the time point label conveys for this sample: about 28 days (+/-7) after the second vaccine dose. AZD1222 recipients given second doses at about 4 weeks or at about 12 weeks were pooled, since spike-specific TCR depth and breadth were not found to differ between the two schedules. The vaccinee samples were drawn from two UK trials, COV001 and COV002, one of which was a single-blind randomized controlled phase 2/3 trial testing AZD1222 (ChAdOx1 nCoV-19) in healthy adults. For TCRbeta chain sequencing, PBMC samples from trial participants were taken at day 0 and at day 28 after the second dose.

Turning to this clone: The antigen it binds to is not known. There are no base qualities to consult, and no much larger clone falls within one base.

Paper-wide results and their limitations: The whole spike protein was spanned by vaccine-associated CD4 TCRs, and dominant responses were seen in regions 160-218 and 743-854. Conclusions about previously exposed vaccinees are limited because only a handful of AZD1222 recipients were SARS-CoV-2 seropositive at baseline. Reportedly, close to half of the unique spike-specific TCRs recognized epitopes lying outside the regions that are mutated in the B.1.351 and B.1.1.7 variants. Because no day 14 peak-response samples were available, repertoires were characterized only after the peak T cell response. Most participants were white British and females outnumbered males, and the authors suggested that clonal diversity may have been underestimated. Spike-specific TCR breadth and depth rose significantly after two AZD1222 doses compared with day 0 and with MenACWY recipients. In the small 56-69-year group, the increase in depth fell short of significance, most likely because of low power.

The CDR3 regions of human TCRbeta chains were analyzed by immunosequencing. The original pipeline was this. TCRs in the repertoires were compared against a reference library of SARS-CoV-2-specific TCRs that had been generated with the MIRA antigen-specificity platform. Breadth meant the fraction of unique TCRs that were SARS-CoV-2-associated, whereas depth meant the fraction of total T cells that were SARS-CoV-2-associated. Each spike-specific TCR was assigned to its reactive spike region and to a CD4 or CD8 class using the MIRA data. Log10-transformed breadth and depth values were compared by one-way ANOVA with Sidak's multiple comparisons tests. TCRdb retrieved this table from immuneACCESS and kept in-frame rearrangements only. Not all clones are present; in checked studies, unresolved V genes account for under half, and no reason is known for the remainder. V and J calls and clone size are as listed in that table; D and trimming were resolved from the DNA. The table for this sample lists about 69,000 clones; approximately 87% of them were counted only once. The ten largest clones add up to 20% to 30% of the sample.

The source is an adult who received the AZD1222 COVID-19 vaccine. The rearranged segments are TRBV2 and TRBJ2-2; 10 bases in between match TRBD2. Sequenced here: peripheral blood, sampled 28 days after the second AZD1222 dose. The DNA is as follows: TGTGCCAGCATCCTCGGGCTAGCGGGGGTTAACACCGGGGAGCTGTTTTTT. This codes for CASILGLAGVNTGELFF.